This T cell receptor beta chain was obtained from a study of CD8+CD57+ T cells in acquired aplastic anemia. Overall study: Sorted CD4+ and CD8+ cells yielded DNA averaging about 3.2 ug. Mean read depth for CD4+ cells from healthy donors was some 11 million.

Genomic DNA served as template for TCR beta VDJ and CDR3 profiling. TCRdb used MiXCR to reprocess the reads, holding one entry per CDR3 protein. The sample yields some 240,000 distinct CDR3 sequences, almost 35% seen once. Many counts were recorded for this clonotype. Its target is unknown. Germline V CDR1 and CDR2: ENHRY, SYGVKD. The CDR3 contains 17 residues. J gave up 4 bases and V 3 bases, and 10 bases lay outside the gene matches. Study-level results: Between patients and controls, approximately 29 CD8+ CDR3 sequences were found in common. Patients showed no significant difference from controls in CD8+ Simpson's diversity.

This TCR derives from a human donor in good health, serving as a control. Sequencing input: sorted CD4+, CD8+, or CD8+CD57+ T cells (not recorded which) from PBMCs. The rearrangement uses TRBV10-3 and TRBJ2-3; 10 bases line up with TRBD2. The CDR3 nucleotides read TGTGCCATCAGTGATGGCCCGACTAGCGGGCGCTCAGATACGCAGTATTTT. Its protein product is CAISDGPTSGRSDTQYF.